This record concerns one T cell receptor (beta chain) sequence. Its antigen is not identified. These data originate in a study of identifying expanded T cells in peripheral blood. Study-level findings and limits: Technical replicates showed around 1.3 changed clones; two weeks 15 to 20; four weeks 19. Clone count variance between roughly 2-week samples rose with total template count.

Collection occurred without any documented infections or immune events in donors. This CDR3 is 12 amino acids long. The germline V gene encodes CDR1 MNHNS and CDR2 SASEGT. V dropped 4 bases and J dropped 6 bases, with 7 bases sitting between them. TCRdb's copy holds only in-frame clones and misses some; the assay was immunoSEQ multiplex PCR. The table includes tens of thousands of clones, over 75% detected once. The sample consisted of blood. The J gene is TRBJ1-5, the V gene TRBV6-1, with a possible D match to TRBD1 (5 bases). The TCR sequence derives from a person between 18 and 75 years old in good health. Here the CDR3 reads CASSARVQPQHF. The CDR3, as DNA: TGTGCCAGCAGTGCCAGGGTTCAGCCCCAGCATTTT.